The T cell receptor (beta chain) described here comes from a study of response to subunit inactivated influenza vaccine. Regarding the study as a whole: The authors suggested that few new T cells are recruited per seasonal influenza vaccination.

Germline V gives CDR1 MDHEN, CDR2 SYDVKM. CDR3 length: 12 amino acids. Between the trimmed V and J ends, which lost 7 bases and 4 bases, there was a span of 10 bases. Concerning this clonotype: Its specificity is unknown.

MiXCR, run by TCRdb on the RT-PCR reads, gives a single entry per CDR3 protein. Of almost 600,000 distinct CDR3 sequences listed, 11% to 15% are singletons. The receptor comes from a man aged 50-60 years who received an inactivated influenza vaccine. Sample: PBMCs from blood, taken 12 days after vaccination. V and J are TRBV28 and TRBJ1-2; no definite D call. CDR3 region: CASNLRPYGYTF. The CDR3 nucleotides are TGTGCCAGCAATCTCCGGCCCTATGGCTACACCTTC.